Listed below are T cell receptor beta chains from one sample, sequenced in a study of blood T cell repertoires in COVID-19. The method was immunoSEQ multiplex PCR; TCRdb's version includes in-frame clones alone and lacks a portion of them. The sample lists roughly 190,000 clones, approximately 80% seen once, with roughly 15% in the top ten. The sample consisted of peripheral blood. The receptors originated from a woman in her 70s with COVID-19, enrolled during active disease. Both conserved end residues are trimmed from each CDR3. The D gene is left open where the match is weak. Where a row states a size, it is once, few, many or the class of an expanded clone; other rows omit it.

CDR3: ASSLVSGVNTEAF
size: NA
J: TRBJ1-1
D: NA
length: 13
V: TRBV27

CDR3: ASSQASGYNEQF
size: NA
J: TRBJ2-1
D: TRBD2
length: 12
V: TRBV3-1/TRBV3-2

CDR3: ASSYVQNSPLH
size: NA
J: TRBJ1-6
D: NA
length: 11
V: TRBV6-5

CDR3: ASRWDRDVGEQF
size: NA
J: TRBJ2-1
D: TRBD1
length: 12
V: TRBV2

CDR3: ASSTGRQGPSGNTIY
size: NA
J: TRBJ1-3
D: NA
length: 15
V: TRBV28

CDR3: ASSPRTSRSYEQY
size: few
J: TRBJ2-7
D: TRBD2
length: 13
V: TRBV7-9

CDR3: ASSLDGSGNTIY
size: few
J: TRBJ1-3
D: NA
length: 12
V: TRBV5-1

CDR3: ASSLAGRTEAF
size: NA
J: TRBJ1-1
D: NA
length: 11
V: TRBV12-3/TRBV12-4

CDR3: ASTSRGRGRSTEAF
size: many
J: TRBJ1-1
D: NA
length: 14
V: TRBV28

CDR3: ASSASGYNSPLH
size: NA
J: TRBJ1-6
D: NA
length: 12
V: TRBV5-6

CDR3: ASSLVLYEQF
size: once
J: TRBJ2-1
D: NA
length: 10
V: TRBV12-3/TRBV12-4

CDR3: ASSSSVEAF
size: few
J: TRBJ1-1
D: NA
length: 9
V: TRBV27

CDR3: ASSFSSGYTGELF
size: NA
J: TRBJ2-2
D: NA
length: 13
V: TRBV28

CDR3: ATGPYGYT
size: few
J: TRBJ1-2
D: NA
length: 8
V: TRBV15

CDR3: ASSLQQGDGYT
size: once
J: TRBJ1-2
D: NA
length: 11
V: TRBV7-3

CDR3: ASSEQAYQETQY
size: NA
J: TRBJ2-5
D: NA
length: 12
V: TRBV5-1

CDR3: ASARGGNKETQY
size: NA
J: TRBJ2-5
D: TRBD2
length: 12
V: TRBV28

CDR3: ASSLVAGANTGELF
size: NA
J: TRBJ2-2
D: NA
length: 14
V: TRBV7-8

CDR3: ATTDRGSTGELF
size: NA
J: TRBJ2-2
D: TRBD1
length: 12
V: TRBV24-1

CDR3: ASSLLGTHGYT
size: NA
J: TRBJ1-2
D: NA
length: 11
V: TRBV12-3/TRBV12-4

CDR3: ASIPGDSGNTIY
size: NA
J: TRBJ1-3
D: NA
length: 12
V: TRBV6-6

CDR3: ASSGGLAGGETQY
size: NA
J: TRBJ2-5
D: TRBD2
length: 13
V: TRBV5-1

CDR3: ASSQGIEAF
size: NA
J: TRBJ1-1
D: NA
length: 9
V: TRBV14

CDR3: SVATGTGVHGYGYT
size: NA
J: TRBJ1-2
D: TRBD1
length: 14
V: TRBV29-1

CDR3: SVHEGGGTEAF
size: NA
J: TRBJ1-1
D: NA
length: 11
V: TRBV29-1

CDR3: ASSLADRVDTGELF
size: NA
J: TRBJ2-2
D: TRBD1
length: 14
V: TRBV5-1

CDR3: ASSANYGLTDTQY
size: few
J: TRBJ2-3
D: NA
length: 13
V: TRBV9

CDR3: ASTPGGSHPEAF
size: NA
J: TRBJ1-1
D: TRBD1
length: 12
V: TRBV2

CDR3: ASSSDLRYEQY
size: NA
J: TRBJ2-7
D: NA
length: 11
V: TRBV6-5

CDR3: ASSLEGQGAQPQH
size: NA
J: TRBJ1-5
D: TRBD1
length: 13
V: TRBV5-1

CDR3: ASRPGQLNTGELF
size: NA
J: TRBJ2-2
D: NA
length: 13
V: TRBV14

CDR3: ASSFASSLYGYT
size: NA
J: TRBJ1-2
D: NA
length: 12
V: TRBV28

CDR3: ASSLSGGNEQY
size: NA
J: TRBJ2-7
D: NA
length: 11
V: TRBV3-1/TRBV3-2

CDR3: ATSAGTGKETQY
size: few
J: TRBJ2-5
D: TRBD1
length: 12
V: TRBV24-1

CDR3: ASTLLGQGHTPLH
size: NA
J: TRBJ1-6
D: TRBD1
length: 13
V: TRBV27